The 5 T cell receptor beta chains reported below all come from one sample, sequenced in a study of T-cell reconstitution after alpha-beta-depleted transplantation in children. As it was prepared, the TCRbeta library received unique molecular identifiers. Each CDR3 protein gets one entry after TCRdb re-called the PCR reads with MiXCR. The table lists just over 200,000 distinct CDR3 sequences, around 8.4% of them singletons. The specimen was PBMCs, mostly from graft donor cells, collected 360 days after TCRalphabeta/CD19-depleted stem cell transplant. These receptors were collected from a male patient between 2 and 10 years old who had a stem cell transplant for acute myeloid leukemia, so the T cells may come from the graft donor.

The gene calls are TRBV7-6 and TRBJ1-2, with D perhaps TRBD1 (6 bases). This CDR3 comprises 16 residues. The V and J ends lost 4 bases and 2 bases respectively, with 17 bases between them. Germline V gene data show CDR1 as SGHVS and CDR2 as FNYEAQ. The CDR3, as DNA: TGTGCCAGCAGCTCCTATTCCGGGACACTGAACTATGGCTACACCTTC. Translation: CASSSYSGTLNYGYTF. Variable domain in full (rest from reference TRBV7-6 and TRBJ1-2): GAGVSQSPRYKVTKRGQDVALRCDPISGHVSLYWYRQALGQGPEFLTYFNYEAQQDKSGLPNDRFSAERPEGSISTLTIQRTEQRDSAMYRCASSSYSGTLNYGYTFGSGTRLTVV.

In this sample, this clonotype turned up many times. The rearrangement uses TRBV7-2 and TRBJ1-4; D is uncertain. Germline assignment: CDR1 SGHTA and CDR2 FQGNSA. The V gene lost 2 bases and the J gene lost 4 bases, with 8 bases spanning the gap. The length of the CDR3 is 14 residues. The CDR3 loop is CASSLSRSNEKLFF. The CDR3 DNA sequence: TGTGCCAGCAGCTTAAGCAGAAGTAATGAAAAACTGTTTTTT.

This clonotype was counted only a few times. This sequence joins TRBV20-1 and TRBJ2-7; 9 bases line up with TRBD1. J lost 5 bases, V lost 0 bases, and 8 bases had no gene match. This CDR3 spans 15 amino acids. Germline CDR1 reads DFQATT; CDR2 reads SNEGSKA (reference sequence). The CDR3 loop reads CSARESGQGLNEQYF. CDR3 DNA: TGCAGTGCTAGAGAGAGCGGACAGGGGTTGAACGAGCAGTACTTC.

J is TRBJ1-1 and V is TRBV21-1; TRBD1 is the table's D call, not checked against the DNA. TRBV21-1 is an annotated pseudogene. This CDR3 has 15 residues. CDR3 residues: CASSRPNRTYTEAFF. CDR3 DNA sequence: TGTGCCAGCAGCCGTCCCAACCGGACCTACACTGAAGCTTTCTTT.

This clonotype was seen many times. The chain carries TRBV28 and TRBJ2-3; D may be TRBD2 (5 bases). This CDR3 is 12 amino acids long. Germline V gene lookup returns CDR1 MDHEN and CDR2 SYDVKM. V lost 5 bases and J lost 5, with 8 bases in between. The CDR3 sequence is CASSSEGDTQYF. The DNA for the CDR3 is TGTGCCAGCAGTAGCGAGGGAGATACGCAGTATTTT. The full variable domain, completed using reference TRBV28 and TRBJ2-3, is DVKVTQSSRYLVKRTGEKVFLECVQDMDHENMFWYRQDPGLGLRLIYFSYDVKMKEKGDIPEGYSVSREKKERFSLILESASTNQTSMYLCASSSEGDTQYFGPGTRLTVL.